This T cell receptor beta chain comes out of a study of shared clonotypes between healthy human individuals. Profiled with immunoSEQ multiplex PCR; TCRdb holds only in-frame clones, not every one. This sample has roughly 450,000 clones, with less than 85% found just once. The germline V gene encodes CDR1 PRHDT and CDR2 FYEKMQ (reference sequence). Germline trimming cut 3 bases from V and 1 base from J; bases unmatched to any gene: 9. This CDR3 comprises 17 residues. The V and J genes are TRBV13 and TRBJ2-3; the match to TRBD2 covers 8 bases. Sequencing was performed on PBMCs. The receptor was isolated from a middle-aged woman in good health. Some clones in this sample may be carry-over from other donors' samples. The CDR3 DNA is TGTGCCAGCAGCTTGGGAGTAGCGGGACGCGGCACAGATACGCAGTATTTT. It yields the protein CASSLGVAGRGTDTQYF. The full variable domain, in which reference TRBV13 and TRBJ2-3 provide the parts outside the CDR3, is AAGVIQSPRHLIKEKRETATLKCYPIPRHDTVYWYQQGPGQDPQFLISFYEKMQSDKGSIPDRFSAQQFSDYHSELNMSSLELGDSALYFCASSLGVAGRGTDTQYFGPGTRLTVL.